The rows below give T cell receptor beta chains drawn from one sample of a study of blood T cell repertoires in COVID-19. The method was immunoSEQ multiplex PCR; TCRdb's version includes in-frame clones alone and lacks a portion of them. The sample holds 250,000 to 350,000 clones, roughly 86% seen once. The material sequenced was peripheral blood. The receptors stem from a woman between 25 and 40 years old with COVID-19, enrolled during active disease. Both conserved end residues are part of each CDR3. The D gene is left open where the match is weak. Some rows mark clone size as missing; the rest say once, few, many or name a class of expanded clone.

clone size,J gene,D gene,CDR3 length,V gene,CDR3 protein,CDR3 DNA
once,TRBJ2-7,TRBD2,14,TRBV30,CAWASGGVIYEQYF,TGTGCCTGGGCGAGCGGGGGGGTTATCTACGAGCAGTACTTC
few,TRBJ1-1,TRBD1,14,TRBV2,CASSKRQGYTEAFF,TGTGCCAGCAGTAAAAGACAGGGATACACTGAAGCTTTCTTT
-,TRBJ2-1,-,15,TRBV2,CASSARTQLNNEQFF,TGTGCCAGCAGTGCACGGACACAGCTCAACAATGAGCAGTTCTTC
-,TRBJ1-1,TRBD1,14,TRBV6-6,CASRLPPGGSEAFF,TGTGCCAGCAGACTCCCCCCAGGGGGGTCTGAAGCTTTCTTT
-,TRBJ2-2,TRBD1,15,TRBV4-3,CASSLGTGYTGELFF,TGCGCCAGCAGCCTGGGGACAGGGTACACCGGGGAGCTGTTTTTT
-,TRBJ1-5,-,14,TRBV27,CASSEGGRREPQHF,TGTGCCAGCAGTGAGGGGGGGAGGAGGGAGCCCCAGCATTTT
-,TRBJ2-3,-,15,TRBV7-2,CASSLGQGNTDTQYF,TGTGCCAGCAGCTTAGGGCAGGGGAACACAGATACGCAGTATTTT
-,TRBJ1-1,-,16,TRBV9,CASRPIPQGRNTEAFF,TGTGCCAGCCGCCCCATCCCACAGGGAAGGAACACTGAAGCTTTCTTT
-,TRBJ2-3,-,14,TRBV30,CAWSSRQGVDTQYF,TGTGCCTGGAGTTCGAGGCAGGGTGTAGATACGCAGTATTTT
-,TRBJ2-7,-,14,TRBV5-1,CASSSGTGGYEQYF,TGCGCCAGCAGCTCCGGGACTGGGGGCTACGAGCAGTACTTC
-,TRBJ2-7,TRBD2,17,TRBV27,CASSTHRAGGPPYEQYF,TGTGCCAGCAGTACCCACCGAGCGGGAGGGCCCCCCTACGAGCAGTACTTC
once,TRBJ1-3,TRBD1,15,TRBV7-9,CASSDQGASGNTIYF,TGTGCCAGCAGCGACCAGGGGGCCTCTGGAAACACCATATATTTT
-,TRBJ2-5,TRBD2,14,TRBV11-2,CASSFGGGQETQYF,TGTGCCAGCAGCTTCGGGGGAGGGCAAGAGACCCAGTACTTC
-,TRBJ2-3,TRBD2,17,TRBV6-4,CASSERGLAGATDTQYF,TGTGCCAGCAGTGAGAGGGGACTAGCGGGAGCCACAGATACGCAGTATTTT
-,TRBJ1-1,TRBD1,12,TRBV20-1,CSATDRGTEAFF,TGCAGTGCTACTGACAGGGGCACTGAAGCTTTCTTT
few,TRBJ1-3,TRBD1,18,TRBV9,CASSVTRQGSASGNTIYF,TGTGCCAGCAGCGTAACCAGACAGGGGTCGGCATCTGGAAACACCATATATTTT
-,TRBJ1-4,-,14,TRBV28,CASSLGVANEKLFF,TGTGCCAGCAGTCTCGGGGTAGCTAATGAAAAACTGTTTTTT
-,TRBJ1-2,TRBD1,12,TRBV5-6,CASSWYRGGYTF,TGTGCCAGCAGCTGGTACAGGGGAGGCTACACCTTC
once,TRBJ2-3,TRBD1,15,TRBV11-3,CASSSGQGGTDTQYF,TGTGCCAGCAGCTCCGGACAGGGTGGCACAGATACGCAGTATTTT
-,TRBJ2-2,TRBD2,16,TRBV5-1,CASSRTSGSNTGELFF,TGCGCCAGCAGCCGGACTAGCGGGTCGAACACCGGGGAGCTGTTTTTT
-,TRBJ2-1,TRBD2,17,TRBV27,CASSTAGGFSSYNEQFF,TGTGCCAGCAGTACGGCGGGAGGTTTCAGCTCCTACAATGAGCAGTTCTTC
-,TRBJ1-1,-,13,TRBV30,CAWSAQGHTEAFF,TGTGCCTGGAGTGCCCAGGGTCACACTGAAGCTTTCTTT
-,TRBJ2-7,TRBD1,15,TRBV10-2,CASSEERGHSYEQYF,TGCGCCAGCAGTGAGGAGAGGGGGCACTCCTACGAGCAGTACTTC
-,TRBJ2-1,TRBD2,15,TRBV10-2,CASKLTSGERNEQFF,TGCGCCAGCAAATTAACTAGCGGGGAGCGCAATGAGCAGTTCTTC
-,TRBJ2-5,-,12,TRBV2,CANRTWLKTQYF,TGTGCCAACCGGACTTGGTTAAAGACCCAGTACTTC
-,TRBJ2-3,TRBD2,14,TRBV29-1,CSVEGGGLADTQYF,TGCAGCGTTGAAGGGGGAGGGCTAGCTGATACGCAGTATTTT
-,TRBJ1-2,-,14,TRBV2,CASSETRKGDGYTF,TGTGCCAGCAGTGAAACGAGGAAGGGAGATGGCTACACCTTC
-,TRBJ2-3,-,16,TRBV19,CASSIEGLISTDTQYF,TGTGCCAGTAGTATAGAGGGACTCATTAGCACAGATACGCAGTATTTT
-,TRBJ2-3,-,16,TRBV10-3,CAISESGPSATDTQYF,TGTGCCATCAGTGAGTCCGGGCCTAGCGCCACAGATACGCAGTATTTT
-,TRBJ2-7,TRBD1,14,TRBV24-1,CATAGTGGQDEQYF,TGTGCCACCGCCGGGACAGGGGGGCAGGACGAGCAGTACTTC
-,TRBJ2-7,-,14,TRBV4-1,CASSQQGSWYEQYF,TGCGCCAGCAGCCAACAGGGTAGTTGGTACGAGCAGTACTTC
-,TRBJ2-1,TRBD2,14,TRBV5-1,CASSVGTSGVEQFF,TGCGCCAGCAGCGTTGGGACTAGCGGGGTTGAGCAGTTCTTC
-,TRBJ2-6,TRBD2,17,TRBV15,CATSTDSGRVGANVLTF,TGTGCCACCAGCACCGATAGCGGGAGGGTCGGGGCCAACGTCCTGACTTTC